Below are 13 T cell receptor beta chains sequenced from a single sample in a study of blood T cells in healthy people across ages. Through a sample-barcoded 5' primer and a J-beta primer mix, a second PCR was run for about 6 to 12 cycles. TCRdb used MiXCR to reprocess the 5' RACE reads, holding one entry per CDR3 protein. The sample has roughly 1.7 million distinct CDR3 sequences; roughly 30% are singletons. Sequenced: blood. These receptors were taken from a young woman in good health.

The chain carries TRBV18 and TRBJ2-7; D unresolved. This CDR3 comprises 14 residues. Germline V CDR1 and CDR2: KGHSH, LQKENI. V dropped 2 bases and J dropped 4 bases, with 12 bases sitting between them. CDR3: CASSPGADLYEQYF. DNA for the CDR3: TGTGCCAGCTCACCAGGTGCAGATCTTTACGAGCAGTACTTC. Full variable domain (remainder filled in from reference TRBV18 and TRBJ2-7): NAGVMQNPRHLVRRRGQEARLRCSPMKGHSHVYWYRQLPEEGLKFMVYLQKENIIDESGMPKERFSAEFPKEGPSILRIQQVVRGDSAAYFCASSPGADLYEQYFGPGTRLTVT.

The rearrangement joins TRBV5-5 to TRBJ1-1, with D perhaps matching TRBD1 (5 bases). Germline lookup yields CDR1 SGHKS and CDR2 YYEKEE (reference sequence). Between the trimmed V and J ends, which lost 0 bases and 1 base, there was a span of 22 bases. This CDR3 has 19 residues. This CDR3 reads CASSLGSPAMTGPNTEAFF. The CDR3 bases are TGTGCCAGCAGCTTGGGGTCCCCTGCTATGACGGGGCCGAACACTGAAGCTTTCTTT. Full variable domain (remainder filled in from reference TRBV5-5 and TRBJ1-1): DAGVTQSPTHLIKTRGQQVTLRCSPISGHKSVSWYQQVLGQGPQFIFQYYEKEERGRGNFPDRFSARQFPNYSSELNVNALLLGDSALYLCASSLGSPAMTGPNTEAFFGQGTRLTVV.

The gene calls are TRBV7-2 and TRBJ2-6, with TRBD2 as a possible D gene (7 bases). The CDR3 length is 18 residues. Germline CDR1 reads SGHTA; CDR2 reads FQGNSA. V lost 1 base and J lost 1, with 14 bases in between. The CDR3 bases are TGTGCCAGCAGCTTAGGCGGGGGCGGCCTATCTGGGGCCAACGTCCTGACTTTC. Encoded protein: CASSLGGGGLSGANVLTF.

This clonotype was counted many times. The CDR3 coding sequence is TGCAGTGCGAGCAGGGGGTTAACACCAACTAATGAAAAACTGTTTTTT. Encoded protein: CSASRGLTPTNEKLFF. The chain recombines TRBV20-1 with TRBJ1-4, with TRBD1 matching 7 bases. Germline trimming cut 6 bases from V and 0 bases from J; bases unmatched to any gene: 10. The CDR3 has 16 residues. Germline-derived CDR1 and CDR2 are DFQATT and SNEGSKA (reference sequence).

This clonotype was counted between two and nine times. The V call is TRBV20-1, the J call TRBJ2-7; 8 nucleotides line up with TRBD2. Germline CDR1 is DFQATT and CDR2 is SNEGSKA (reference sequence). Trimming took 3 bases from V and 5 from J; bases not matched to a gene: 12. This CDR3 comprises 15 residues. The CDR3 spells CSASTLSGGLHEQYF. The DNA for the CDR3 is TGCAGTGCTAGTACGCTTTCGGGAGGGCTCCACGAGCAGTACTTC.

The chain uses TRBV10-3 and TRBJ1-5; 9 bases align to TRBD1. V dropped 10 bases and J dropped 7; count of bases not matched to a gene: 11. CDR3 size: 14 residues. The germline V gene has CDR1 ENHRY and CDR2 SYGVKD. The CDR3 DNA is TGTGCCACCGGACAGGGGCAGGCTGGGCAGCCCCAGCATTTT. This sequence encodes CATGQGQAGQPQHF.

This chain connects TRBV7-9 to TRBJ2-1; TRBD2 matches 8 bases. This CDR3 region has 15 residues. Losses at the gene ends were 5 bases for V and 2 bases for J; bases not matched to a gene: 5. Germline V CDR1 and CDR2: SEHNR, FQNEAQ (reference sequence). The CDR3, as DNA: TGTGCCAGCAGCACCTTAGCGGGGCCCTACAATGAGCAGTTCTTC. Translated: CASSTLAGPYNEQFF.

This clonotype was seen once. The rearrangement links TRBV7-7 to TRBJ2-5; 11 bases align to TRBD2. V gave up 4 bases and J gave up 3 bases; unmatched junction bases: 10. The CDR3 runs to 17 residues. Looked up from germline, CDR1 is SSHAT and CDR2 is FNYEAQ (reference sequence). Here the CDR3 DNA reads TGTGCCAGCAGCTCTAATCCCGTGACTAGCGGGAAAGAGACCCAGTACTTC. Translating gives CASSSNPVTSGKETQYF.

This sequence joins TRBV4-2 and TRBJ2-5, with 10 bases identical to TRBD2. The germline V gene has CDR1 LGHNA and CDR2 YNFKEQ. With 1 base clipped from V and 0 bases from J, the junction kept 8 bases outside the gene matches. The CDR3 covers 18 residues. CDR3 protein: CASSQGAGGDLYQETQYF. The CDR3 coding sequence is TGTGCCAGCAGCCAAGGAGCGGGGGGGGACCTCTACCAAGAGACCCAGTACTTC.

The chain recombines TRBV20-1 with TRBJ2-7; tentatively, D is TRBD1 (6 bases). Trimming pared 3 bases from V and 3 bases from J, leaving 15 bases between. This CDR3 is built from 14 residues. The germline gives CDR1 DFQATT, CDR2 SNEGSKA (reference sequence). The CDR3 DNA follows: TGCAGTGCTAGCGCATCCGGACAGTTCTACGAGCAGTACTTC. Translating gives CSASASGQFYEQYF.

This chain joins TRBV28 and TRBJ2-7; 8 nucleotides match TRBD1. Germline CDR1 is MDHEN and CDR2 is SYDVKM. With 4 bases clipped from V and 7 bases from J, the junction kept 15 bases outside the gene matches. The CDR3 sequence is 16 residues long. DNA for the CDR3: TGTGCCAGCAGTTCTTATCTAGGACAGGGTGCGCGGGAGCAGTACTTC. The encoded protein is CASSSYLGQGAREQYF.

The chain combines TRBV6-1 with TRBJ2-1, with a possible D match to TRBD2 (6 bases). V gave up 0 bases and J gave up 3 bases, with 12 bases separating them. Germline V lookup: CDR1 MNHNS, CDR2 SASEGT. The CDR3 spans 16 residues. The CDR3 nucleotides read TGTGCCAGCAGTGAAGCCAGAGGAGCGGGCTACAATGAGCAGTTCTTC. Translation: CASSEARGAGYNEQFF.

This chain uses TRBV7-9 with TRBJ1-5, with D possibly being TRBD1 (6 bases). The germline V and J ends were trimmed by 1 base and 1 base, with 14 bases remaining between them. CDR1 is SEHNR and CDR2 is FQNEAQ in the germline V gene (reference sequence). This CDR3 contains 17 residues. CDR3 protein: CASSLGYRGGSNQPQHF. CDR3 coding DNA: TGTGCCAGCAGCTTAGGGTACCGAGGGGGGAGCAATCAGCCCCAGCATTTT.